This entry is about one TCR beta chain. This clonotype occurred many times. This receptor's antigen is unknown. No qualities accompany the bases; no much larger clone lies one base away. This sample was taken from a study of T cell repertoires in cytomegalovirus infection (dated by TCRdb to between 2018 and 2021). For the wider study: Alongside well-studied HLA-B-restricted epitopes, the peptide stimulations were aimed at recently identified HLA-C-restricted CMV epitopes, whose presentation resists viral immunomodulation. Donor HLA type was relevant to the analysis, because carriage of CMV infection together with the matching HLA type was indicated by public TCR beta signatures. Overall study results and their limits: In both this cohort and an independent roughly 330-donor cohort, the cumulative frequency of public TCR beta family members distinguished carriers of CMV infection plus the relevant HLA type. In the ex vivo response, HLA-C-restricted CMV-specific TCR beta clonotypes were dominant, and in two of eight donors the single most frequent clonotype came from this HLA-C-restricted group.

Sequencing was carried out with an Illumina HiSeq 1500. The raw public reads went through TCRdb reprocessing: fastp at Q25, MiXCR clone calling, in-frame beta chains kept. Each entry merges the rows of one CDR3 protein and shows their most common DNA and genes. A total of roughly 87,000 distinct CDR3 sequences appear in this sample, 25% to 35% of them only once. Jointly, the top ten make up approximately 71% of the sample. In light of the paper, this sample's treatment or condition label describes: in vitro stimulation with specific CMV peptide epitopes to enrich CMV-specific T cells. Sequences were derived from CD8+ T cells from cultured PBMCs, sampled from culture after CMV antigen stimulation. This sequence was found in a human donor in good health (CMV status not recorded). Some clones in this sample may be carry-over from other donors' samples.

The DNA sequence is given as TGCGCCAGCAGCCGCGTGGGGTCCTGGCCCCAGCATTTT. Its translation is CASSRVGSWPQHF. This sequence uses TRBV4-1 and TRBJ1-5; the D gene cannot be resolved reliably. Taken from cysteine to phenylalanine, the CDR3 has 13 residues. The sequence is cut down to CDR3 DNA, 39 bases in frame from base 1. The germline V gene gives CDR1 as MGHRA and CDR2 as YSYEKL. The V end loses 4 bases and the J end loses 9 bases, and a stretch of 13 bases separates them.